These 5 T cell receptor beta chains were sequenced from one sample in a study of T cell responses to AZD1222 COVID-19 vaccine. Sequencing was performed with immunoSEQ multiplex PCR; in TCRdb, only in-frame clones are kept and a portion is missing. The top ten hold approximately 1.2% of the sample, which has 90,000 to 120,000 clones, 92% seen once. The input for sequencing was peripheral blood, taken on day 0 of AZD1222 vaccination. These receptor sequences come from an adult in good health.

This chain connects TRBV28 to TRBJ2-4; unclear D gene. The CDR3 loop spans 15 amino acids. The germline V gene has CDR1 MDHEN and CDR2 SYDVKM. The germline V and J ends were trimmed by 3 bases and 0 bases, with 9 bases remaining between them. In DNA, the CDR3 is TGTGCCAGCAGTTTGAGTTTTCTAGCCAAAAACATTCAGTACTTC. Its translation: CASSLSFLAKNIQYF.

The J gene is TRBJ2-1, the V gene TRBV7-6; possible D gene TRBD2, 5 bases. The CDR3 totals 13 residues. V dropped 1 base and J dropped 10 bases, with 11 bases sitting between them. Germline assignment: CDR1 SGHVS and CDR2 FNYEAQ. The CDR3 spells CASSLGAGGEQFF. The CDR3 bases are TGTGCCAGCAGCTTAGGCGCAGGCGGGGAGCAGTTCTTC.

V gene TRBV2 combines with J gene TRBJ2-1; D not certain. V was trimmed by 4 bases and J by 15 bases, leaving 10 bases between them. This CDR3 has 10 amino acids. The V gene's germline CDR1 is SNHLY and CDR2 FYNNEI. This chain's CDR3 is CASSGLSTFF. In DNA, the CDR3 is TGTGCCAGCAGTGGCTTATCGACGTTCTTC.

CDR3 DNA sequence: TGTGCCAGCAGTGGGGTATGGGCATCGGCGGCCCTCTATGGCTACACCTTC. This encodes CASSGVWASAALYGYTF. V gene TRBV6-1 combines with J gene TRBJ1-2; D gene uncertain. V was clipped by 4 bases and J by 4 bases, with 22 bases between them. In germline, CDR1 is MNHNS, CDR2 SASEGT. CDR3 size: 17 residues.

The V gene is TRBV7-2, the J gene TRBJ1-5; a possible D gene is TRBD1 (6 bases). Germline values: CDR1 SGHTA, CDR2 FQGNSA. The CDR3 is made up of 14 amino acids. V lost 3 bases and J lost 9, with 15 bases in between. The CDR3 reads CASSLQDSARPQHF. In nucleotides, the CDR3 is TGTGCCAGCAGCTTGCAGGACAGTGCCCGGCCCCAGCATTTT. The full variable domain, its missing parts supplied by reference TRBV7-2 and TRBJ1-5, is GAGVSQSPSNKVTEKGKDVELRCDPISGHTALYWYRQSLGQGLEFLIYFQGNSAPDKSGLPSDRFSAERTGGSVSTLTIQRTQQEDSAVYLCASSLQDSARPQHFGDGTRLSIL.